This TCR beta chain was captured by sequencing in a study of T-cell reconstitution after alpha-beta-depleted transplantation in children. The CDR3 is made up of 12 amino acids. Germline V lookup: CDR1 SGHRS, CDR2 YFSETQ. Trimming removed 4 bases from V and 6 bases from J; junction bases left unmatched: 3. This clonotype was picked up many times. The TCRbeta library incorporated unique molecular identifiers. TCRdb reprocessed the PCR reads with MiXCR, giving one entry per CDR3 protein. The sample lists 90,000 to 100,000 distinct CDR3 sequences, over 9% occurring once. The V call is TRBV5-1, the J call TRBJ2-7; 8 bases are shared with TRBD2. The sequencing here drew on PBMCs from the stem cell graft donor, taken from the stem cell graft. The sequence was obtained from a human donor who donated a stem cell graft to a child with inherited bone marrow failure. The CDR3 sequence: CASSPTSGEQYF. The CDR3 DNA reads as TGCGCCAGCAGCCCTACTAGCGGCGAGCAGTACTTC. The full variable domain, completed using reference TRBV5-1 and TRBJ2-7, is KAGVTQTPRYLIKTRGQQVTLSCSPISGHRSVSWYQQTPGQGLQFLFEYFSETQRNKGNFPGRFSGRQFSNSRSEMNVSTLELGDSALYLCASSPTSGEQYFGPGTRLTVT.